This TCR beta chain was sequenced in a study of shared clonotypes between healthy human individuals. Study in general: Ranging from 18 to 49 in age, donors were a couple of women and a few men.

As concerns this clone: The antigen remains undetermined. Other DNA sequences in the sample encode the same CDR3.

This CDR3 is built from 15 residues. Germline CDR1 and CDR2: SGHDT and YYEEEE. The V end was cut by 4 bases, the J end by 8 bases, with 19 bases between. Overall study results and limits: Naive CD4 clonotype sharing across four donors was about 5%.

Some clones are missing from TCRdb's copy, which holds only in-frame ones; the method was immunoSEQ multiplex PCR. This sample has about 1.4 million clones, with around 97% found just once. The chain carries TRBV5-6 and TRBJ2-1; perhaps TRBD2 as D (6 bases). This sequence was found in a man aged 30 to 45 in good health. The sample consisted of naive CD4+ T cells sorted from blood. Subset in this sample: CD45RA+ positively selected. The CDR3 here is CASSPGRRGGDEQFF. The CDR3 DNA reads as TGTGCCAGCAGCCCGGGGCGGAGGGGTGGGGATGAGCAGTTCTTC.